This entry lists 12 T cell receptor beta chains sequenced from one sample in a study of blood T cell repertoires in COVID-19. The data were produced by immunoSEQ multiplex PCR, yet TCRdb's version contains in-frame clones alone and is incomplete. Among about 44,000 clones, about 81% were seen once, and the ten largest hold about 45%. The specimen sequenced was peripheral blood. The receptors shown here come from a human donor in a cohort sampled during active COVID-19.

The sample holds a few counts of this clone. The chain is built from TRBV4-1 and TRBJ1-5; the D gene is possibly TRBD1 (6 bases). The CDR3 totals 15 residues. The V and J ends lost 1 base and 4 bases respectively, with 11 bases between them. Per germline, CDR1 MGHRA and CDR2 YSYEKL. As DNA, the CDR3 is TGCGCCAGCAGCCAAGCCGACAGGTCGAATCAGCCCCAGCATTTT. Translated: CASSQADRSNQPQHF.

The V call is TRBV18, the J call TRBJ1-3; TRBD1 matches 8 bases. CDR1 is KGHSH, CDR2 LQKENI, per germline. Losses at the gene ends were 6 bases for V and 4 bases for J; bases not matched to a gene: 11. The CDR3 has 16 amino acids. The CDR3 region has the DNA TGTGCCAGCTCCTCATCTCGACAGGGGACCGGAAACACCATATATTTT. Protein product: CASSSSRQGTGNTIYF.

The rearrangement joins TRBV24-1 to TRBJ2-1; 12 nucleotides align to TRBD1. This CDR3 has 15 amino acids. The germline CDR1 and CDR2 sequences are KGHDR and SFDVKD. The V gene end was trimmed by 3 bases and the J gene end by 9 bases; junction bases not matched to a gene: 5. The CDR3, as DNA: TGTGCCACCAGTGATGTCGGGACAGGGGGCAGTGAGCAGTTCTTC. Translating gives CATSDVGTGGSEQFF.

The chain carries TRBV28 and TRBJ2-2; D call uncertain. Looked up from germline, CDR1 is MDHEN and CDR2 is SYDVKM. V gave up 5 bases and J gave up 6 bases, with 10 bases separating them. This CDR3 is built from 13 residues. CDR3 coding DNA: TGTGCCAGCAGTCCGAGGATGGCCGGGGAGCTGTTTTTT. Protein sequence: CASSPRMAGELFF. The whole variable domain, remainder taken from reference TRBV28 and TRBJ2-2, is DVKVTQSSRYLVKRTGEKVFLECVQDMDHENMFWYRQDPGLGLRLIYFSYDVKMKEKGDIPEGYSVSREKKERFSLILESASTNQTSMYLCASSPRMAGELFFGEGSRLTVL.

CDR3 residues: CASSVWTSGSSYEQYF. The CDR3 region has the DNA TGTGCCAGCAGCGTATGGACTAGCGGAAGCTCCTACGAGCAGTACTTC. The chain carries TRBV7-2 and TRBJ2-7; 10 bases agree with TRBD2. Per germline, CDR1 SGHTA and CDR2 FQGNSA. The ends lost 5 bases at V and 0 bases at J; junction bases unmatched: 7. There are 16 residues in the CDR3.

The table lists this clone with a few counts. The chain uses TRBV3-1 (or the pseudogene TRBV3-2) and TRBJ2-5, with 13 bases that match TRBD2. Germline CDR1 is LGHDT and CDR2 is YNNKEL (reference sequence). V shed 0 bases, J shed 4 bases, and the junction held 5 bases outside the gene matches. The CDR3 covers 17 residues. CDR3 sequence: CASSQDTSGGARETQYF. CDR3 nucleotide sequence: TGTGCCAGCAGCCAAGATACTAGCGGGGGGGCCAGAGAGACCCAGTACTTC.

This clone was detected once. The V call is TRBV5-1, the J call TRBJ1-2, with a possible D match to TRBD1 (6 bases). The CDR3 runs 15 residues. From germline, CDR1 is SGHRS and CDR2 YFSETQ. V was shortened by 0 bases and J by 3 bases, with 12 bases between the two germline ends. The CDR3 is CASSLAPGTHYGYTF. Written as DNA, the CDR3 is TGCGCCAGCAGCTTGGCCCCCGGGACACACTATGGCTACACCTTC.

This clone was recorded only once. V usage is TRBV27 and J usage is TRBJ1-4, with a weak D call TRBD1 (6 bases). The length of the CDR3 is 17 residues. Trimming left V 2 bases short and J 0 bases short, with 13 bases between. CDR1 is MNHEY, CDR2 SMNVEV, per germline (reference sequence). The chain's CDR3 is CASSLGQFPATNEKLFF. The DNA of the CDR3 is TGTGCCAGCAGTTTAGGACAGTTCCCTGCAACTAATGAAAAACTGTTTTTT.

The chain combines TRBV5-5 with TRBJ2-7, with D maybe TRBD1 (6 bases). Trimming removed 4 bases from V and 7 bases from J, with 18 bases in between. The CDR3 totals 14 residues. Germline V lookup: CDR1 SGHKS, CDR2 YYEKEE (reference sequence). The CDR3 DNA is TGTGCCAGCAGCCGGACTGGACAGCCTACGGAGCAGTACGTC. Its protein product is CASSRTGQPTEQYV.

CDR3 loop: CASSTGTGSGYTF. In nucleotides, the CDR3 is TGTGCCAGCAGTACAGGGACAGGGAGCGGCTACACCTTC. The chain couples TRBV27 to TRBJ1-2; 9 nucleotides match TRBD1. CDR3 size: 13 residues. Germline V lookup: CDR1 MNHEY, CDR2 SMNVEV (reference sequence). The V and J ends lost 5 bases and 8 bases, in that order; junction bases with no gene match: 6.

The chain combines TRBV6-2 or TRBV6-3 with TRBJ2-2, with 7 bases that match TRBD2. Per the germline V gene, CDR1 is MNHEY and CDR2 is SVGEGT. The length of the CDR3 is 15 residues. With 4 bases clipped from V and 2 bases from J, the junction kept 4 bases outside the gene matches. The CDR3 DNA sequence: TGTGCCAGCAGTTTAGCGGGTGATAACACCGGGGAGCTGTTTTTT. The encoded protein is CASSLAGDNTGELFF.

The chain employs TRBV19 and TRBJ1-6, with D maybe TRBD1 (6 bases). Per the germline V gene, CDR1 is LNHDA and CDR2 is SQIVND (reference sequence). With 4 bases removed from V and 6 bases from J, the gap between germline ends came to 10 bases. The CDR3 length is 14 residues. The CDR3 DNA is TGTGCCAGTAGTACCCAGGGGTTTAATTCACCCCTCCACTTT. Its translation: CASSTQGFNSPLHF. Full variable domain (outside the CDR3, taken from reference TRBV19 and TRBJ1-6): DGGITQSPKYLFRKEGQNVTLSCEQNLNHDAMYWYRQDPGQGLRLIYYSQIVNDFQKGDIAEGYSVSREKKESFPLTVTSAQKNPTAFYLCASSTQGFNSPLHFGNGTRLTVT.